What follows are 19 T cell receptor beta chains derived from one specimen sequenced in a study of OX40 agonist ivuxolimab in advanced cancers. The method was immunoSEQ multiplex PCR; TCRdb's version includes in-frame clones alone and lacks a portion of them. The sample lists roughly 60,000 clones, less than 90% occurring once. Sequencing used CD4+ or CD8+ T cells sorted from blood, obtained in a trial of the OX40 agonist ivuxolimab. These TCRs come from an adult with an advanced solid tumor such as melanoma, head and neck, liver or kidney cancer.

This chain joins TRBV4-1 and TRBJ2-2, with D perhaps assigned TRBD1 or TRBD2 (5 bases each). The CDR3 extends over 15 amino acids. Germline CDR1 and CDR2: MGHRA and YSYEKL. The V end was cut by 1 base, the J end by 5 bases, with 11 bases between. The CDR3 region is CASSQAGRGTGELFF. The CDR3 nucleotides read TGCGCCAGCAGCCAAGCGGGACGGGGTACCGGGGAGCTGTTTTTT.

The chain uses TRBV4-3 and TRBJ2-3; tentatively, D is TRBD1 (5 bases). CDR1 is LGHNA, CDR2 YSLEER, per germline. The CDR3 is made up of 16 amino acids. V lost 4 bases to trimming and J lost 4 bases, with 18 bases between them. CDR3 nucleotides: TGCGCCAGCAGCCCTGTTTTAGGGGTGGCAGCAGATACGCAGTATTTT. Encoded protein: CASSPVLGVAADTQYF.

The V call is TRBV6-5, the J call TRBJ1-2, with a possible D match to TRBD1 (5 bases). The V and J ends lost 2 bases and 0 bases respectively, with 7 bases between them. Germline V gene lookup returns CDR1 MNHEY and CDR2 SVGAGI. This CDR3 comprises 14 residues. Written as DNA, the CDR3 is TGTGCCAGCAGTTACGGGGCAGCTAACTATGGCTACACCTTC. Protein: CASSYGAANYGYTF.

The chain has TRBV18 and TRBJ1-1; no clear D gene. There are 12 residues in the CDR3. Deletions cut 6 bases from V and 0 bases from J, with 5 bases between. Germline CDR1 KGHSH, CDR2 LQKENI. CDR3 sequence reads: CASSSVNTEAFF. DNA of the CDR3: TGTGCCAGCTCCTCAGTGAACACTGAAGCTTTCTTT.

The chain recombines TRBV19 with TRBJ2-3; D might be TRBD2 (6 bases). With 1 base removed from V and 2 bases from J, the gap between germline ends came to 10 bases. The CDR3 covers 15 residues. Germline loops: CDR1 LNHDA, CDR2 SQIVND (reference sequence). The CDR3 coding sequence is TGTGCCAGTAGTATAGGGGCTAGCGTCACAGATACGCAGTATTTT. It translates to CASSIGASVTDTQYF.

This chain joins TRBV30 and TRBJ2-6, with D perhaps given as TRBD1 or TRBD2 (5 bases each). Germline V gives CDR1 GTSNPN, CDR2 SVGIG (reference sequence). Between the trimmed V and J ends, which lost 6 bases and 2 bases, there was a span of 17 bases. The CDR3 loop spans 16 amino acids. The CDR3 is CACEGEGLAGANVLTF. CDR3 in DNA: TGTGCCTGTGAGGGAGAGGGGCTGGCTGGGGCCAACGTCCTGACTTTC.

The chain joins TRBV9 to TRBJ2-3, with 7 bases matching TRBD1. CDR1 and CDR2 (germline): SGDLS, YYNGEE. V gave up 4 bases and J gave up 5 bases; unmatched junction bases: 16. The CDR3 runs 17 residues. The CDR3: CASSPHGTAGRGDTQYF. In DNA form, the CDR3 reads TGTGCCAGCAGCCCCCACGGGACAGCTGGGCGAGGAGATACGCAGTATTTT.

The CDR3 spells CAWSFLTRGSVELFF. CDR3 DNA: TGTGCCTGGAGTTTCTTAACCAGGGGGTCGGTCGAGCTGTTTTTT. This sequence joins TRBV30 and TRBJ2-2; 7 bases agree with TRBD1. CDR3 length: 15 amino acids. Trimming took 2 bases from V and 11 from J; bases not matched to a gene: 14. The germline V gene encodes CDR1 GTSNPN and CDR2 SVGIG (reference sequence).

The genes are TRBV5-1 and TRBJ2-2, with TRBD2 identical over 7 bases. CDR1 is SGHRS and CDR2 is YFSETQ in the germline V gene. The junction had 4 bases not matched to a gene; V was cut back by 0 bases and J by 5 bases. The CDR3 length is 15 residues. CDR3 DNA: TGCGCCAGCAGCTTGGAACTAGCGTCGACCGGGGAGCTGTTTTTT. Its protein product is CASSLELASTGELFF.

For the CDR3, the DNA is TGTGCCAGTAAACGGACAGGGCTTAATGAAAAACTGTTTTTT. Protein product: CASKRTGLNEKLFF. V gene TRBV19 combines with J gene TRBJ1-4; 8 bases line up with TRBD1. The CDR3 consists of 14 residues. V dropped 7 bases and J dropped 4; count of bases not matched to a gene: 5. Germline assignment: CDR1 LNHDA and CDR2 SQIVND (reference sequence).

This chain links TRBV21-1 with TRBJ1-2. TRBV21-1 is given as a pseudogene. CDR3 length: 17 residues. The CDR3 DNA is TGTGCCAGCAGCAAAGACTTGGGGTTACAGATTAACTATGGCTACACCTTC. It codes for CASSKDLGLQINYGYTF.

The chain has TRBV7-8 and TRBJ2-7, with 9 bases lining up with TRBD1. CDR1 SGHVS and CDR2 FQNEAQ come from the germline V gene. The V segment lost 5 bases and the J segment 5 bases; nucleotides outside the gene matches: 13. There are 16 residues in the CDR3. Here the CDR3 DNA reads TGTGCCAGCAGCACCACCGTGTACAGGGGGCTACACGAGCAGTACTTC. Protein: CASSTTVYRGLHEQYF.

The chain combines TRBV5-1 with TRBJ1-2; 11 nucleotides match TRBD1. Germline assignment: CDR1 SGHRS and CDR2 YFSETQ. V dropped 0 bases and J dropped 8; count of bases not matched to a gene: 12. The CDR3 is 17 residues long. The CDR3 here is CASSLDSPGQGVGGYTF. The DNA for the CDR3 is TGCGCCAGCAGCTTGGATTCTCCGGGACAGGGGGTTGGAGGCTACACCTTC.

This rearrangement joins TRBV19 to TRBJ1-1, with TRBD1 matching 7 bases. The CDR3 covers 12 residues. CDR1 and CDR2 (germline): LNHDA, SQIVND (reference sequence). Trimming at V came to 4 bases and at J to 9 bases, leaving 5 bases not matched to a gene. This CDR3 is CASSTGGLKAFF. As DNA, the CDR3 is TGTGCCAGTAGTACAGGGGGTTTAAAAGCTTTCTTT.

This chain uses TRBV19 with TRBJ1-5, with D maybe TRBD1 (6 bases). The CDR3 extends over 15 amino acids. Trimming left V 8 bases short and J 4 bases short, with 18 bases between. The germline V gene has CDR1 LNHDA and CDR2 SQIVND (reference sequence). The CDR3 is CASGRTGQSNQPQHF. The CDR3, as DNA: TGTGCCAGTGGAAGGACCGGACAGTCTAATCAGCCCCAGCATTTT.

The gene calls are TRBV5-8 and TRBJ1-6; unclear D gene. The CDR3 is 17 residues long. Germline CDR1 reads SGHTS; CDR2 reads YDEGEE. Trimming stripped 4 bases from V and 5 bases from J, with 19 bases between. As DNA, the CDR3 is TGTGCCAGCAGCCCACCCCCGGGGAAGGTGGATAATTCACCCCTCCACTTT. This codes for CASSPPPGKVDNSPLHF.

This clone was detected once. CDR3: CASNDRGKLFF. In nucleotides, the CDR3 is TGTGCCAGCAACGACAGGGGAAAACTGTTTTTT. The chain carries TRBV2 and TRBJ1-4, with 8 nucleotides matching TRBD1. There are 11 residues in the CDR3. Germline V gene lookup returns CDR1 SNHLY and CDR2 FYNNEI. Trimming at V came to 7 bases and at J to 10 bases, leaving 2 bases not matched to a gene. Drawing the rest from reference TRBV2 and TRBJ1-4, the complete variable domain is EPEVTQTPSHQVTQMGQEVILRCVPISNHLYFYWYRQILGQKVEFLVSFYNNEISEKSEIFDDQFSVERPDGSNFTLKIRSTKLEDSAMYFCASNDRGKLFFGSGTQLSVL.

This clone was counted a few times. The chain uses TRBV6-5 and TRBJ1-1; 7 bases map to TRBD1. V shed 5 bases and J 11 bases; nucleotides not matched to a gene: 5. The CDR3 is 11 residues long. Germline V gene data show CDR1 as MNHEY and CDR2 as SVGAGI. CDR3 DNA: TGTGCCAGCAGTCGTGACAGGGTGGCTTTCTTT. It encodes CASSRDRVAFF.

V and J are TRBV27 and TRBJ2-2; D is possibly TRBD1 or TRBD2 (5 bases each). The CDR3 contains 14 residues. Trimming shortened V by 8 bases and J by 0 bases, and 10 bases separated the two germline ends. In germline, CDR1 is MNHEY, CDR2 SMNVEV (reference sequence). CDR3 sequence: CASRGTSNTGELFF. Here the CDR3 DNA reads TGTGCCAGCCGAGGGACGTCGAACACCGGGGAGCTGTTTTTT.